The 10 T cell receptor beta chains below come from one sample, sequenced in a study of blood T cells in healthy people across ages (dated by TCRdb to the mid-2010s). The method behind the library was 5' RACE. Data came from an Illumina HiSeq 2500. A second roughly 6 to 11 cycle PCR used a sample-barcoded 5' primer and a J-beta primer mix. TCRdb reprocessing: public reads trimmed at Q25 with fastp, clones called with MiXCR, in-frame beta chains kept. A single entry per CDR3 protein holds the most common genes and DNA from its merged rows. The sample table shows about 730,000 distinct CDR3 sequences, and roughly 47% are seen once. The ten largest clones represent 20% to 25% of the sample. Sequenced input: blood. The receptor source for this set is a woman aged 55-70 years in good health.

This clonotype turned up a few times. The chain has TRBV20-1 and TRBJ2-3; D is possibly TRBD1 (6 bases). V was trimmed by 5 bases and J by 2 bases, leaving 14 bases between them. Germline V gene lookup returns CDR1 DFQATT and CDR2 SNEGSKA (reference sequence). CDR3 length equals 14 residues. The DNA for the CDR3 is TGCAGTGCTGCGAGGGGGTGGGTCACAGATACGCAGTATTTT. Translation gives CSAARGWVTDTQYF.

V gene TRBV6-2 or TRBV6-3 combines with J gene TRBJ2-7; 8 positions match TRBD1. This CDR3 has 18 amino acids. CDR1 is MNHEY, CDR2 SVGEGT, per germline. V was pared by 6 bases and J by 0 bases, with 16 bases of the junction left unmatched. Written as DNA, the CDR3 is TGTGCCAGCAGAAATCCCACGACCGGGACAGGACGCTCCTACGAGCAGTACTTC. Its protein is CASRNPTTGTGRSYEQYF.

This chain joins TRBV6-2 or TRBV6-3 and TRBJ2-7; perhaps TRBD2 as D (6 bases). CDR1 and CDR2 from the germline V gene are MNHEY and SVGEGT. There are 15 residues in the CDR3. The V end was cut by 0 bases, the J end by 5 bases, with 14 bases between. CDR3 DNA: TGTGCCAGCAGTTACTCGGAGGGAAGGACGAACGAGCAGTACTTC. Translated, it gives CASSYSEGRTNEQYF.

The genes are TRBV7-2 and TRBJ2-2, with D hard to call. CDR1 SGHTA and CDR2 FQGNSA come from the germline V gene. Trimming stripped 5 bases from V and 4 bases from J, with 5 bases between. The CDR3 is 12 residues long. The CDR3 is CASSISTGELFF. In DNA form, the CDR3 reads TGTGCCAGCAGCATTAGCACCGGGGAGCTGTTTTTT.

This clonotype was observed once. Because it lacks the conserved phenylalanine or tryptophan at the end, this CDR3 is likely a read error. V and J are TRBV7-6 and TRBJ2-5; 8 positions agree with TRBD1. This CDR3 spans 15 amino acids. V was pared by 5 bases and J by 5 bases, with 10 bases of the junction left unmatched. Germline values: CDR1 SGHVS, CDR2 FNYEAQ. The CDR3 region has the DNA TGTGCCAGCAGCCCGAGACAGGGGAGGCAGGAGACCCAGTACTCC. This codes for CASSPRQGRQETQYS.

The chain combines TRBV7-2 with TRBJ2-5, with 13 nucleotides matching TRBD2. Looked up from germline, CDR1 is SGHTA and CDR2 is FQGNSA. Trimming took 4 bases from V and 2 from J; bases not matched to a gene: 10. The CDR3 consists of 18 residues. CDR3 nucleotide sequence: TGTGCCAGCAGCTCCTATAAGACTAGCGGGGGGCATCAAGAGACCCAGTACTTC. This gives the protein CASSSYKTSGGHQETQYF.

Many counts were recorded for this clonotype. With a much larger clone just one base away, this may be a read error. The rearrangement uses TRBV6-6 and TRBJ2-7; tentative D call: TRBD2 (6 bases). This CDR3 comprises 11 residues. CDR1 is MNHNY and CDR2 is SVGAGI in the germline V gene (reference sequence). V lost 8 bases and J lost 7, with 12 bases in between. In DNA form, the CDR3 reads TGTGCCAGCTGGAGGGGTAATGAGCAGTACTTC. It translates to CASWRGNEQYF.

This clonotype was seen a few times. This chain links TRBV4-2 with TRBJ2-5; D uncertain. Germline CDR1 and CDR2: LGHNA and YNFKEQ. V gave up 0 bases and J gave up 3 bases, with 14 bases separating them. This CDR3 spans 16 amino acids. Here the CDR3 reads CASSQEFRDFKETQYF. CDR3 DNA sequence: TGTGCCAGCAGCCAAGAGTTTAGAGACTTCAAAGAGACCCAGTACTTC.

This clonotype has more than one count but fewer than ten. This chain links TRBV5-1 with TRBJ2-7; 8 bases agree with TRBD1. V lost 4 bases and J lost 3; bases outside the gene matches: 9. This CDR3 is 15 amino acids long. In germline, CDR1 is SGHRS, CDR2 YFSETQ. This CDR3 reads CASSGRQGHLYEQYF. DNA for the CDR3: TGCGCCAGCAGCGGACGACAGGGGCACCTCTACGAGCAGTACTTC.

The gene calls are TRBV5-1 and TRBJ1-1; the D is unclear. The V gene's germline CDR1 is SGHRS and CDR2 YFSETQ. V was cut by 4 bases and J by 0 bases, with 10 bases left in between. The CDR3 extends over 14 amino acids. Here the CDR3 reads CASSLSGVNTEAFF. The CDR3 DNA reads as TGCGCCAGCAGCCTGTCCGGGGTGAACACTGAAGCTTTCTTT.